One sample yielded the 20 T cell receptor beta chains listed below, sequenced in a study of T cell responses to AZD1222 COVID-19 vaccine. The method was immunoSEQ multiplex PCR; TCRdb's version includes in-frame clones alone and lacks a portion of them. This sample has under 150,000 clones, with over 80% found just once. The sequenced sample was peripheral blood, obtained on day 0 of MenACWY control vaccination. The receptors here all came from an adult in good health.

The CDR3 loop is CASSVGQSSRPQHF. The CDR3 DNA is TGTGCCAGCAGTGTGGGTCAATCGTCGCGGCCCCAGCATTTT. The chain uses TRBV2 and TRBJ1-5; D unresolved. The CDR3 totals 14 residues. Germline V CDR1 and CDR2: SNHLY, FYNNEI. The V and J ends lost 4 bases and 9 bases respectively, with 16 bases between them.

The J gene is TRBJ1-2, the V gene TRBV9, with D possibly being TRBD1 (5 bases). Trimming shortened V by 0 bases and J by 6 bases, and 21 bases separated the two germline ends. Germline assignment: CDR1 SGDLS and CDR2 YYNGEE. CDR3 size: 17 residues. CDR3 sequence reads: CASSVAATNYGADGYTF. The CDR3 DNA reads as TGTGCCAGCAGCGTAGCCGCGACTAACTACGGGGCGGATGGCTACACCTTC.

This chain joins TRBV19 and TRBJ2-3; 8 bases align to TRBD2. CDR1 and CDR2 (germline): LNHDA, SQIVND (reference sequence). With V trimmed by 5 bases and J by 0 bases, 4 bases remained unmatched. The CDR3 covers 15 residues. The DNA of the CDR3 is TGTGCCAGTAGTTTAGCGGGATTGAGCACAGATACGCAGTATTTT. It encodes CASSLAGLSTDTQYF.

V is TRBV19 and J is TRBJ2-1; perhaps TRBD2 as D (5 bases). Trimming shortened V by 0 bases and J by 5 bases, and 11 bases separated the two germline ends. CDR3 length: 15 amino acids. Germline CDR1 and CDR2: LNHDA and SQIVND (reference sequence). The CDR3 region has the DNA TGTGCCAGTAGTATAGACCGACCCGGGGACAATGAGCAGTTCTTC. Amino acid sequence: CASSIDRPGDNEQFF. The entire variable domain, with the rest obtained from reference TRBV19 and TRBJ2-1, is as follows: DGGITQSPKYLFRKEGQNVTLSCEQNLNHDAMYWYRQDPGQGLRLIYYSQIVNDFQKGDIAEGYSVSREKKESFPLTVTSAQKNPTAFYLCASSIDRPGDNEQFFGPGTRLTVL.

This chain uses TRBV7-8 with TRBJ1-6, with D hard to call. The CDR3 length is 16 residues. Germline V gives CDR1 SGHVS, CDR2 FQNEAQ. The V end lost 5 bases, the J end lost 6 bases, and 17 bases lay between the germline ends. Written as DNA, the CDR3 is TGTGCCAGCAGCACCCAACAAAGGGTGTCTAATTCACCCCTCCACTTT. It specifies CASSTQQRVSNSPLHF.

J is TRBJ2-7 and V is TRBV28, with D possibly TRBD2 on 6 matching bases. Germline CDR1 and CDR2: MDHEN and SYDVKM. Trimming stripped 4 bases from V and 11 bases from J, with 18 bases between. CDR3 size: 13 residues. The CDR3 protein is CASSSTAFGGEYF. DNA of the CDR3: TGTGCCAGCAGTTCGACAGCCTTTGGAGGGGAGTACTTC.

The gene calls are TRBV7-9 and TRBJ1-1; 9 bases line up with TRBD1. The CDR3 is 19 residues long. CDR1 is SEHNR, CDR2 FQNEAQ, per germline (reference sequence). Trimming cost V 2 bases and J 0 bases; bases outside gene matches: 13. The CDR3 loop is CASSLFRGTGSRLNTEAFF. The CDR3 DNA follows: TGTGCCAGCAGCTTATTCCGGGGGACAGGGTCCAGACTGAACACTGAAGCTTTCTTT. The variable domain in full, with the rest retrieved from reference TRBV7-9 and TRBJ1-1, is DTGVSQNPRHKITKRGQNVTFRCDPISEHNRLYWYRQTLGQGPEFLTYFQNEAQLEKSRLLSDRFSAERPKGSFSTLEIQRTEQGDSAMYLCASSLFRGTGSRLNTEAFFGQGTRLTVV.

The chain carries TRBV27 and TRBJ1-6, with 10 bases matching TRBD1. V gave up 3 bases and J gave up 5 bases; unmatched junction bases: 4. Germline V lookup: CDR1 MNHEY, CDR2 SMNVEV (reference sequence). The CDR3 is made up of 16 amino acids. CDR3 bases: TGTGCCAGCAGTTTCCGAGGGACAGGGGATAATTCACCCCTCCACTTT. Translated, it gives CASSFRGTGDNSPLHF.

The rearrangement joins TRBV6-1 to TRBJ2-7; D is possibly TRBD2 (6 bases). This CDR3 spans 12 amino acids. Germline CDR1 and CDR2: MNHNS and SASEGT. V lost 3 bases to trimming and J lost 6 bases, with 9 bases between them. The CDR3 sequence is CASSEKGGEQYF. In DNA form, the CDR3 reads TGTGCCAGCAGTGAGAAGGGAGGCGAGCAGTACTTC.

CDR3 bases: TGTGCCAGCAGCTTACGGGGGGGACCCATGGATGAGCAGTTCTTC. Translating gives CASSLRGGPMDEQFF. The chain has TRBV5-4 and TRBJ2-1, with 8 bases lining up with TRBD2. CDR1 and CDR2 (germline): SGHNT, YYREEE (reference sequence). With V trimmed by 2 bases and J by 8 bases, 9 bases remained unmatched. The CDR3 runs 15 residues.

The chain combines TRBV14 with TRBJ2-7; D not certain. CDR3 size: 12 residues. Germline CDR1 SGHDN, CDR2 FVKESK. Between the trimmed V and J ends, which lost 4 bases and 3 bases, there was a span of 7 bases. The CDR3 region is CASSPQGYEQYF. The CDR3 DNA is TGTGCCAGCAGCCCACAAGGCTACGAGCAGTACTTC.

The J gene is TRBJ2-5, the V gene TRBV2; TRBD1 matches 8 bases. The germline V gene encodes CDR1 SNHLY and CDR2 FYNNEI. The CDR3 runs to 14 residues. The V and J ends lost 4 bases and 2 bases, in that order; junction bases with no gene match: 3. DNA for the CDR3: TGTGCCAGCAGTGGGGACAGGAGACAAGAGACCCAGTACTTC. Protein: CASSGDRRQETQYF.

This CDR3 is CATRQGYEQFF. CDR3 DNA: TGTGCCACCAGACAGGGATATGAGCAGTTCTTC. V usage is TRBV24-1 and J usage is TRBJ2-1; a weak D match, TRBD1 (6 bases). Trimming took off 7 bases at V and 8 bases at J, with 8 bases between the two ends. The CDR3 runs 11 residues. The V gene's germline CDR1 is KGHDR and CDR2 SFDVKD.

This clone occurred once. J is TRBJ2-7 and V is TRBV27; 9 bases match TRBD1. There are 14 residues in the CDR3. V shed 5 bases, J shed 2 bases, and the junction held 4 bases outside the gene matches. Germline V gene lookup returns CDR1 MNHEY and CDR2 SMNVEV (reference sequence). CDR3 loop: CASSLTGGPYEQYF. CDR3 nucleotides: TGTGCCAGCAGTCTCACAGGGGGCCCCTACGAGCAGTACTTC.

The chain carries TRBV3-1 (or the pseudogene TRBV3-2) and TRBJ2-2; 11 bases are shared with TRBD2. CDR1 and CDR2 (germline): LGHDT, YNNKEL (reference sequence). The CDR3 contains 16 residues. V trimming: 3 bases; J trimming: 9 bases; junction bases outside the gene matches: 9. Written as DNA, the CDR3 is TGTGCCAGCAGCCATTCGACTAGCGGGACCTACCGGGAGCTGTTTTTT. Amino acid sequence: CASSHSTSGTYRELFF.

The table lists this clone with a few counts. Additional DNA sequences in this sample encode the identical CDR3. The V and J genes are TRBV4-2 and TRBJ2-7; 7 bases are shared with TRBD2. Trimming took 0 bases from V and 1 from J; bases not matched to a gene: 3. Germline V lookup: CDR1 LGHNA, CDR2 YNFKEQ. This CDR3 comprises 15 residues. The CDR3 protein is CASSQETGGSYEQYF. The CDR3 bases are TGTGCCAGCAGCCAAGAAACGGGAGGATCCTACGAGCAGTACTTC.

V and J are TRBV18 and TRBJ2-3, with D unresolved. Trimming left V 3 bases short and J 0 bases short, with 7 bases between. The CDR3 extends over 14 amino acids. From germline, CDR1 is KGHSH and CDR2 LQKENI. CDR3 sequence reads: CASSPLQSTDTQYF. The DNA for the CDR3 is TGTGCCAGCTCACCCCTACAGAGCACAGATACGCAGTATTTT.

CDR3 in amino acids: CASSYRGLGGNIQYF. CDR3 coding DNA: TGTGCCAGCAGTTACAGGGGGCTCGGAGGAAACATTCAGTACTTC. The V call is TRBV28, the J call TRBJ2-4; 9 bases are a match to TRBD1. This CDR3 region has 15 residues. Trimming at V came to 4 bases and at J to 6 bases, leaving 7 bases not matched to a gene. CDR1 is MDHEN and CDR2 is SYDVKM in the germline V gene. Full variable domain (missing parts from reference TRBV28 and TRBJ2-4): DVKVTQSSRYLVKRTGEKVFLECVQDMDHENMFWYRQDPGLGLRLIYFSYDVKMKEKGDIPEGYSVSREKKERFSLILESASTNQTSMYLCASSYRGLGGNIQYFGAGTRLSVL.

The sample holds one count of this clone. The genes are TRBV3-1 (or the pseudogene TRBV3-2) and TRBJ2-1; TRBD2 matches at 9 bases. This CDR3 region has 15 residues. Trimming at V came to 4 bases and at J to 8 bases, leaving 9 bases not matched to a gene. From germline, CDR1 is LGHDT and CDR2 YNNKEL (reference sequence). The chain's CDR3 is CASSLVAGVGDEQFF. CDR3 bases: TGTGCCAGCAGCCTCGTAGCGGGAGTGGGCGATGAGCAGTTCTTC.

The V call is TRBV11-2, the J call TRBJ2-7; no firm D call. The V end was cut by 5 bases, the J end by 7 bases, with 12 bases between. There are 12 residues in the CDR3. Germline V lookup: CDR1 SGHAT, CDR2 FQNNGV. Here the CDR3 DNA reads TGTGCCAGCAGCCCCCCATCGGCAGAGCAGTACTTC. Amino acids: CASSPPSAEQYF. Together with reference TRBV11-2 and TRBJ2-7, the CDR3 gives the full variable domain: EAGVAQSPRYKIIEKRQSVAFWCNPISGHATLYWYQQILGQGPKLLIQFQNNGVVDDSQLPKDRFSAERLKGVDSTLKIQPAKLEDSAVYLCASSPPSAEQYFGPGTRLTVT.